The T cell receptor (beta chain) under discussion was sequenced for a study of control samples from healthy donors and cancer patients. Trimming took 0 bases from V and 4 from J, leaving 9 bases between them. CDR3 length: 14 residues. Germline V gene sequence: CDR1 MNHEY, CDR2 SVGAGI. Libraries were prepared by immunoSEQ multiplex PCR; TCRdb keeps only in-frame clonotypes and omits some of them. The sample has some 150,000 clones, about 90% seen once. The receptor was isolated from a man aged 18 to 29 in good health. V is TRBV6-5 and J is TRBJ2-5, with a possible D match to TRBD2 (5 bases). The sample taken for sequencing was blood. CDR3 DNA sequence: TGTGCCAGCAGTTACTCTAGTCGGGGAGAGACCCAGTACTTC. It yields the protein CASSYSSRGETQYF.